This TCR beta chain derives from a study of immune evolution from preneoplasia to lung adenocarcinoma. This clone came up once. The V gene end was trimmed by 2 bases and the J gene end by 2 bases; junction bases not matched to a gene: 6. CDR3 length: 15 residues. Germline V CDR1 and CDR2: SGHRS, YFSETQ. TCRdb's table, derived via immunoSEQ multiplex PCR, lists solely in-frame clones and lacks some. The sample shows some 4,700 clones, 60% to 85% of them seen only once. Macro-dissection enriched premalignant or tumor cells before nucleic acid extraction. The rearrangement joins TRBV5-1 to TRBJ2-5, with 7 bases lining up with TRBD1. This TCR derives from a person aged 55 to 79 with lung adenocarcinoma. The specimen was FFPE lung adenocarcinoma in situ tissue. Here the CDR3 reads CASSFQGQTQETQYF. The CDR3 DNA reads TGCGCCAGCAGCTTCCAGGGACAGACACAAGAGACCCAGTACTTC.